Each of the 3 T cell receptor beta chains below was sequenced from the same sample in a study of blood T cell repertoires in COVID-19. Generated by immunoSEQ multiplex PCR, the TCRdb table keeps only in-frame clones and is missing some. The profile shows 55,000 to 70,000 clones, roughly nine tenths of them singletons. The specimen was peripheral blood. Every receptor here comes from a woman older than 75 with COVID-19, enrolled during active disease.

The rearrangement uses TRBV19 and TRBJ1-3; perhaps TRBD1 as D (6 bases). Germline-derived CDR1 and CDR2 are LNHDA and SQIVND (reference sequence). V lost 5 bases and J lost 2, with 13 bases in between. The CDR3 consists of 15 residues. The CDR3 DNA reads TGTGCCAGTAGTCCTTCGACAGGAGCTGGAAACACCATATATTTT. Its translation: CASSPSTGAGNTIYF.

This rearrangement joins TRBV4-1 to TRBJ2-1; 7 bases are shared with TRBD1. The CDR3 runs 15 residues. Trimming took 3 bases from V and 7 from J; bases not matched to a gene: 9. The germline gives CDR1 MGHRA, CDR2 YSYEKL. The CDR3 loop reads CASSQGDRVINEQFF. CDR3 coding DNA: TGCGCCAGCAGCCAGGGTGACAGGGTAATAAATGAGCAGTTCTTC.

The CDR3 is CASSSDRRNYGYTF. The CDR3 DNA reads TGTGCCAGCAGCTCCGACAGGCGGAACTATGGCTACACCTTC. This sequence joins TRBV3-1 (or the pseudogene TRBV3-2) and TRBJ1-2, with D maybe TRBD1 (6 bases). The CDR3 runs to 14 residues. Trimming took off 5 bases at V and 2 bases at J, with 12 bases between the two ends. Germline V CDR1 and CDR2: LGHDT, YNNKEL (reference sequence).